The text below deals with one T cell receptor beta chain. In this sample, this clone turned up a few times. Its specific antigen is unknown. One base away there is no much larger clone; base qualities are not given. The cohort comprised several hundred healthy bone marrow donors. All cohort members were sampled while nominally healthy, although unrecorded immune exposures were likely present. The donor was CMV seropositive and belonged to the group of more than 250 seropositive cohort members. Every donor gave a peripheral blood sample, and the peripheral blood mononuclear cells from that sample were used for TCR beta sequencing. Genomic DNA extraction from the blood cell samples was performed with the Qiagen DNeasy Blood Extraction Kit. Library creation used the immunoSEQ multiplex PCR assay. A mixture of 60 forward primers for TCR Vbeta segments and 13 reverse primers for TCR Jbeta segments was used in the multiplex PCR. Amplification of the CDR3 region of rearranged TCR beta genes was performed with a multiplex PCR assay on genomic DNA. The amplified TCR beta libraries were sequenced on the Illumina HiSeq System as 87-base-pair reads. As for how the authors treated the data: In a later analysis, tens of millions of unique TCR beta chains were counted across the 690 or so repertoires, and some 10 million of these chains were shared by at least two donors. Raw reads were error-corrected and collapsed into unique sequences with a nearest-neighbor algorithm that merged closely related sequences to remove PCR and sequencing errors. V, D and J gene segments were assigned by aligning CDR3 sequences to IMGT reference sequences. Each retained sequence needed at least a six-nucleotide match to both a V gene segment and a J gene segment. Rearrangements were classified as productive when the CDR3 lacked stop codons and remained in frame with V and J, and all other rearrangements were classified as non-productive. Following IMGT convention, CDR3 was defined as the stretch from the second conserved V-encoded cysteine to the conserved J-encoded phenylalanine. In an earlier analysis of some 550 of the donors, sequences lacking an unambiguous match to a single V gene segment were excluded. In an earlier analysis of 587 of the donors, a V segment was called functional when productive rearrangements were above 56.7%, and segregating when the standard deviation between donors exceeded 5%. To diagnose cytomegalovirus status from the catalog of TCR beta chain sequences, a statistical classification framework was built. In a later analysis, TCR nucleotide sequences were compared against IMGT/GENE-DB human TR gene sequences so that V and J genes could be assigned. A later analysis assigned CDR3 sequences and most-parsimonious VDJ recombination scenarios with the TCRdist pipeline. A later analysis defined each TCR beta chain by its CDR3 amino acid sequence plus V-gene family, and excluded reads lacking a unique V-gene family. To address suspected cross-contamination and a sequencing artifact, a later analysis removed a few hundred highly shared, low-generation-probability nucleotide sequences. In a later analysis, a clonal expansion index was calculated for each public chain from normalized within-repertoire ranks of inferred template counts. A later analysis computed generation probabilities with a VDJ recombination model fitted to out-of-frame rearrangements, and checked the results against IGoR. In a later analysis, TCR-TCR, TCR-HLA and TCR-CMV co-occurrence was scored with hypergeometric tests, and a repertoire-size bias correction was applied to TCR pairs. False discovery rates were estimated in a later analysis by permuting HLA or CMV assignments 20 times. In a later analysis, co-occurring TCRs were grouped using DBSCAN, with TCRdist sequence similarity added in when clustering inside HLA-allele-positive subsets. Co-occurrence clustering excluded repertoires with fewer than 30,000 or more than 120,000 public chains, plus five with anomalous nucleotide sharing. Sourced from immuneACCESS, this table was stored by TCRdb with only in-frame sequences that have V and J called. A share of the clones is absent; for the studies checked, an unresolved V gene accounts for under half, and the remainder has no known explanation. Clonal size and the V and J genes are those of that table, whereas D and trimming came from the DNA. The sample profile shows 80,000 or so clones; about 68% of them were found once. 20% to 25% of the sample goes to the ten largest clones.

The sample is drawn from a study of cytomegalovirus exposure and HLA in healthy donors (dated by TCRdb to about 2017). Looking at the study overall: An earlier analysis of approximately 640 of the donors reported more than 250 Gb of sequence data and some 120 million unique TCR beta sequences from 150 million to 200 million T cells. An early release that covered about 640 HLA-typed donors contained 300 to 350 gigabases of sequencing data and 80 million or so unique TCR sequences. The genetic ancestry cluster associated with self-reported Caucasian donors included 81% of the approximately 400 genotyped donors. The aim of the study was to test whether cataloging public T cell receptors could identify signatures of past pathogen exposure. The T cell repertoires of roughly 660 subjects were profiled by immunosequencing and related to cytomegalovirus serostatus. Along with the approximately 670-subject first cohort, a separate validation cohort of 120 different subjects was used. To predict cytomegalovirus infection status, the study combined high-throughput TCR immunosequencing, statistical association of individual TCRs with disease status, and machine learning. A later analysis re-examined previously published TCR beta repertoires from 600 to 700 donors and added high-resolution HLA genotyping to investigate patterns of TCR occurrence. Rather than drawing on any new phenotypic data, the later analysis identified candidate immune exposures from TCR beta sequences and the way those sequences occurred across donors. An earlier analysis of approximately 580 of the donors used high-throughput TCR beta sequencing to judge whether each TCR beta V gene segment behaved as functional or pseudogenic. Alongside the repertoire data, information on donor age, sex, ethnicity and CMV serostatus was compiled. A later genetic analysis took genome-wide SNP genotypes for about 60% of the roughly 670 donors and used that subset as a discovery cohort. Every repertoire in the discovery cohort had been generated on one and the same sequencing platform. Class I and class II HLA loci were covered by the typing at four-digit resolution. The number of typed donors differed by locus: about 620-640 for A, B, C, DRB1 and DQB1; 522 for DQA1; around 580 for DPA1; and 400 to 480 for DPB1. Several DR-DQ haplotypes were treated as single units for association and clustering because of strong linkage in the cohort. On average, around 240,000 unique TCR beta nucleotide sequences were sequenced per donor among some 420 genotyped donors of the cohort, with roughly 18% of those sequences being non-productive. Points the paper makes about the study in general: In vitro tests confirmed that a few of the cytomegalovirus-associated TCR beta chains recognize cytomegalovirus antigens. Cytomegalovirus status was reported to be diagnosed by the classifier with high specificity and sensitivity in both the original and validation cohorts. In a later analysis, several top co-occurrence clusters were reported to appear linked to parvovirus B19, influenza, CMV and Epstein-Barr virus. Because counts were too low, some 16 rarely observed V segments, including chromosome 9 orphons, were excluded from the earlier analysis of around 590 of the donors. A later genetic analysis reported fewer N-insertions in productive TCRs among donors in an Asian-associated ancestry cluster than the roughly 700-donor mean. It was suggested by the authors that the approach could potentially be generalized to other disease states and immunological phenotypes. Compared with equally common non-associated chains, HLA-associated TCR beta chains in a later analysis were more clonally expanded and had lower generation probabilities. Most CMV-associated TCR beta chains appeared to be HLA-restricted in a later analysis, and the HLA associations seemed to be driven largely by CMV exposure. Most TCR sequences were observed very rarely across donors, whereas some public TCRs were present in many individuals. A later analysis associated about 17,000 TCR beta sequences with specific HLA alleles at a false discovery rate of 0.05. In this cohort, only TCR beta chains were sequenced, and detectable features were limited by the absence of alpha or paired-chain data. Because HLA typing was unavailable for some donors at each locus, only the typed subset was used in association tests. In a later analysis, TCR association rates were found to vary across HLA loci, with the most associated TCRs seen for DRB1 alleles and the fewest for HLA-C alleles. CMV serostatus was the only immune exposure information available for the cohort. When HLA alleles, especially DR and DQ, strongly co-occurred, TCR associations were difficult to assign to individual alleles. A total of 150 or so TCR beta chains were listed by the study as associated with cytomegalovirus. A cluster of highly shared sequence variants was judged likely to be a technical artifact of the sequencing pipeline. The presence/absence analyses assumed that sequencing depth was roughly uniform across donors, and that assumption may not be true. A further reported finding was that TCR beta sequences accurately predicted the HLA-A and HLA-B alleles for most subjects in the first cohort. V-gene and J-gene trimming of TCR beta chains was associated with a missense DCLRE1C variant in a later genetic analysis, and the association was replicated in an independent cohort. Linkage disequilibrium might explain the correlated functional status among segregating V segments, but an unknown experimental factor could not be excluded. Some IMGT-functional V segments, including TRBV6-2 and TRBV6-3, could not be told apart with the 87-base-pair reads, so those segments were excluded. In an earlier analysis of approximately 590 of the donors, most TCR beta V segments appeared in productive rearrangements about 87% or about 30% of the time, broadly matching IMGT annotations.

From a lookup of the germline V gene, CDR1 and CDR2 are MNHNS and SASEGT. The CDR3 covers 12 residues, taking in both the cysteine and the phenylalanine. This entry keeps only the CDR3 DNA: 36 bases, framed from base 1. V and J lose 7 bases and 7 bases, and a span of 10 bases separates them. This TCR was sampled from a man aged 25-40 years in good health and CMV-seropositive. The rearrangement joined TRBV6-1 to TRBJ2-2; the D segment could be TRBD2, given 5 matching bases. The source material was PBMCs. The CDR3 region reads CASKRWGGELFF. In nucleotide form, the sequence is TGTGCCAGCAAGCGGTGGGGCGGGGAGCTGTTTTTT.